This T cell receptor (beta chain) was identified during a study of blood T cell repertoires in COVID-19. Study-wide background: Donors in the United States, Italy and Spain gave samples during acute or convalescent COVID-19. From T cells, B-cell-depleted T cells, or PBMCs came the material, which was cDNA or gDNA.

Source study methods: Reference gene primer amplification in the assay estimated nucleated cell counts. This table comes from immunoSEQ multiplex PCR, and its TCRdb copy is limited to in-frame clones, with some not included. The DNA was the basis for D and trimming; V, J and clone size are from that table. This table holds about 230,000 clones, around 86% found once. The V gene lost 10 bases and the J gene lost 4 bases, with 19 bases spanning the gap. Per germline, CDR1 MDHEN and CDR2 SYDVKM. The CDR3 is 14 residues long. The sequence was obtained from a man aged 45-60 years with COVID-19, enrolled during active disease. This chain joins TRBV28 and TRBJ1-2; D is ambiguous. Sequenced sample: peripheral blood. The CDR3, as DNA: TGTGCCACCTTGAGGGCCGGTGAGCGCTATGGCTACACCTTC. It translates to CATLRAGERYGYTF.